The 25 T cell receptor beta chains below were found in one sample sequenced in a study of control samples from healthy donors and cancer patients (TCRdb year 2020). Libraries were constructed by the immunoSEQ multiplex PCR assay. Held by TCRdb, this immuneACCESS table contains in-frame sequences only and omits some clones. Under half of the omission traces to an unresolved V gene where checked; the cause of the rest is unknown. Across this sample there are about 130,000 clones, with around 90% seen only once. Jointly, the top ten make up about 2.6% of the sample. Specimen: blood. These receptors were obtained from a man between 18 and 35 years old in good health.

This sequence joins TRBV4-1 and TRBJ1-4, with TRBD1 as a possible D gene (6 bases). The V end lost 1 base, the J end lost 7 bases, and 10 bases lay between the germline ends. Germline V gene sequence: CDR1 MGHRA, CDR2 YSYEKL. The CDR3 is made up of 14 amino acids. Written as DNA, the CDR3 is TGCGCCAGCAGCCAAGGGGGGGCAGGTGAAAAACTGTTTTTT. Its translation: CASSQGGAGEKLFF.

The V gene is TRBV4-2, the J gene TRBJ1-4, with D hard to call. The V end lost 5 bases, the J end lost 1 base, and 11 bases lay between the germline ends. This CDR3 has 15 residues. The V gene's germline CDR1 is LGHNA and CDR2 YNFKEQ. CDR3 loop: CASSIGEETNEKLFF. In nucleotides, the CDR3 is TGTGCCAGCAGCATTGGGGAGGAAACTAATGAAAAACTGTTTTTT.

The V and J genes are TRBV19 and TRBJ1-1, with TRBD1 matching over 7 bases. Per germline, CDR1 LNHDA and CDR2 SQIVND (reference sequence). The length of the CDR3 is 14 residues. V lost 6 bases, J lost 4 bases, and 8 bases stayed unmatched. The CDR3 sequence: CASSSQGDTTEAFF. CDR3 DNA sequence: TGTGCCAGTAGCTCTCAGGGGGATACCACTGAAGCTTTCTTT.

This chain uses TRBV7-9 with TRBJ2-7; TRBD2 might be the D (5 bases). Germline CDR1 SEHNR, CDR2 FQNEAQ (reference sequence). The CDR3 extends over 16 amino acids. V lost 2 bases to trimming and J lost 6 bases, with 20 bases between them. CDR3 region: CASSLWLGRRTGEQYF. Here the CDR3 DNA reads TGTGCCAGCAGCTTATGGCTGGGCAGGCGGACTGGCGAGCAGTACTTC. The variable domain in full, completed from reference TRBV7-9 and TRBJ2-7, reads DTGVSQNPRHKITKRGQNVTFRCDPISEHNRLYWYRQTLGQGPEFLTYFQNEAQLEKSRLLSDRFSAERPKGSFSTLEIQRTEQGDSAMYLCASSLWLGRRTGEQYFGPGTRLTVT.

CDR3 sequence (DNA): TGTGCCAGCAGTTTTCCGGGGGGGACTGAAGCTTTCTTT. As protein: CASSFPGGTEAFF. The J gene is TRBJ1-1, the V gene TRBV28, with a tentative D call TRBD1 (5 bases). Trimming removed 3 bases at V and 5 bases at J, with 10 bases between. The length of the CDR3 is 13 residues. The germline V gene encodes CDR1 MDHEN and CDR2 SYDVKM.

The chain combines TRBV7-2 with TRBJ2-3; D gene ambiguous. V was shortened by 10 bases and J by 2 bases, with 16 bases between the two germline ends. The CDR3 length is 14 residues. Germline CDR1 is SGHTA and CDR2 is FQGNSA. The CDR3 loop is CATSDAGYTDTQYF. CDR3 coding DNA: TGTGCCACCTCCGATGCCGGTTACACAGATACGCAGTATTTT.

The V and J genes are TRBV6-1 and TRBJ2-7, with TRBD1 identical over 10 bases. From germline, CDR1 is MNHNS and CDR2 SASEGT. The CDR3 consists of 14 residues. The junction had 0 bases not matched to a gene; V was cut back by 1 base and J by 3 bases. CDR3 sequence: CASSEGTGGYEQYF. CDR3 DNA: TGTGCCAGCAGTGAAGGGACAGGGGGCTACGAGCAGTACTTC.

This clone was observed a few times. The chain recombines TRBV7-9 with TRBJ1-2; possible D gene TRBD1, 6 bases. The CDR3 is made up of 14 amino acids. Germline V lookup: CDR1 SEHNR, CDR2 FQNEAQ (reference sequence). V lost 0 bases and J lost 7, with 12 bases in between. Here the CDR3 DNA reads TGTGCCAGCAGCTTAGCGTTGGGGACACGTGGCTACACCTTC. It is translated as CASSLALGTRGYTF.

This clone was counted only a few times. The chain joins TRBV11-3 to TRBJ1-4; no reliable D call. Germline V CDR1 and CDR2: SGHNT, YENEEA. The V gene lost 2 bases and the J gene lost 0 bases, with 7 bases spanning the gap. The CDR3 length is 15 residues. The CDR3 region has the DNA TGTGCCAGCAGCTTAAGGACTCCAACTAATGAAAAACTGTTTTTT. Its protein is CASSLRTPTNEKLFF.

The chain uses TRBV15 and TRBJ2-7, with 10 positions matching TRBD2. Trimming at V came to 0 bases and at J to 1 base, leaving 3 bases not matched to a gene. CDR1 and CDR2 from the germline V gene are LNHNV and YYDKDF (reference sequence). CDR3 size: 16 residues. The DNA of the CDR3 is TGTGCCACCAGCAGAGAAGGACTAGCGGATTCCTACGAGCAGTACGTC. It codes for CATSREGLADSYEQYV.

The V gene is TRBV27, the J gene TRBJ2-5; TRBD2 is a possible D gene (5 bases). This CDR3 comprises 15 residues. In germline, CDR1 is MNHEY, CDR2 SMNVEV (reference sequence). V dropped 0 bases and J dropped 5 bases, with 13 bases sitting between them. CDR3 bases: TGTGCCAGCAGTTTATCACCTCTAGCCTGGGAGACCCAGTACTTC. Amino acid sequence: CASSLSPLAWETQYF.

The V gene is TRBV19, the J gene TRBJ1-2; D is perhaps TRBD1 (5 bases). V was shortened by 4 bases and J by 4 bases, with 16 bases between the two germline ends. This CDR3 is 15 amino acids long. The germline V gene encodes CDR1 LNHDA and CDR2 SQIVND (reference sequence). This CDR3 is CASSTGIPLSYGYTF. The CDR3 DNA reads TGTGCCAGTAGTACAGGGATTCCCTTGAGCTATGGCTACACCTTC. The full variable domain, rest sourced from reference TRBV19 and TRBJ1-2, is DGGITQSPKYLFRKEGQNVTLSCEQNLNHDAMYWYRQDPGQGLRLIYYSQIVNDFQKGDIAEGYSVSREKKESFPLTVTSAQKNPTAFYLCASSTGIPLSYGYTFGSGTRLTVV.

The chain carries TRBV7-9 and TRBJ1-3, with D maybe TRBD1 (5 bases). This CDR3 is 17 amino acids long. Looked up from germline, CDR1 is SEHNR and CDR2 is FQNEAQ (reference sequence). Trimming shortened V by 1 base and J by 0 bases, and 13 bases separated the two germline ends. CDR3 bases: TGTGCCAGCAGCTTAGTCGGAGGGGACCGCTCTGGAAACACCATATATTTT. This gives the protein CASSLVGGDRSGNTIYF.

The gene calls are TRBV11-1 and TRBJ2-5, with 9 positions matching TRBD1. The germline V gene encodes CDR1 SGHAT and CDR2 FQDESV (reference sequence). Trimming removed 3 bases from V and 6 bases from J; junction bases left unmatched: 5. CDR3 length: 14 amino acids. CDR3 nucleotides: TGTGCCAGCAGCTTCGACAGGGGGGGGAAGACCCAGTACTTC. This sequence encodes CASSFDRGGKTQYF. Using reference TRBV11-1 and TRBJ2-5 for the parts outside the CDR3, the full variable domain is EAEVAQSPRYKITEKSQAVAFWCDPISGHATLYWYRQILGQGPELLVQFQDESVVDDSQLPKDRFSAERLKGVDSTLKIQPAELGDSAMYLCASSFDRGGKTQYFGPGTRLLVL.

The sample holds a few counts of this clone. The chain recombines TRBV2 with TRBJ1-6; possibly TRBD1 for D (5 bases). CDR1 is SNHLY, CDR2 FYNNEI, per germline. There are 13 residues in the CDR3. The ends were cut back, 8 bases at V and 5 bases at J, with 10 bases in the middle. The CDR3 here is CASQGRDNSPLHF. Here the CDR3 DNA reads TGTGCCAGCCAGGGAAGGGATAATTCACCCCTCCACTTT. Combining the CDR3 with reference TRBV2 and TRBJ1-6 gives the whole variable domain EPEVTQTPSHQVTQMGQEVILRCVPISNHLYFYWYRQILGQKVEFLVSFYNNEISEKSEIFDDQFSVERPDGSNFTLKIRSTKLEDSAMYFCASQGRDNSPLHFGNGTRLTVT.

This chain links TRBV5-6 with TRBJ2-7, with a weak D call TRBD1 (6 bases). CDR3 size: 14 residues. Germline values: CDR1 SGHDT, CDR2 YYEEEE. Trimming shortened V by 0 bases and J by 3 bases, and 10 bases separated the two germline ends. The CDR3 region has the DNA TGTGCCAGCAGCTTGGCCGGGGACAACTACGAGCAGTACGTC. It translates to CASSLAGDNYEQYV.

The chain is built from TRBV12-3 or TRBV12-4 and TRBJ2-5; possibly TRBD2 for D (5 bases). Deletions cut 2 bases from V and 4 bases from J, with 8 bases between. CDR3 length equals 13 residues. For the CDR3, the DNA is TGTGCCAGCAGTTTAAGGGAGTTAGAGACCCAGTACTTC. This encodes CASSLRELETQYF.

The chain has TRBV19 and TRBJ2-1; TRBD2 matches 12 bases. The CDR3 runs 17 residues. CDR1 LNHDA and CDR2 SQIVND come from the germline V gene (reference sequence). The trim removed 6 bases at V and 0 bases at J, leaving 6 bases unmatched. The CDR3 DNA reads TGTGCCAGTAGCCTCGGACTAGCGGGGTTCTCCTACAATGAGCAGTTCTTC. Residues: CASSLGLAGFSYNEQFF.

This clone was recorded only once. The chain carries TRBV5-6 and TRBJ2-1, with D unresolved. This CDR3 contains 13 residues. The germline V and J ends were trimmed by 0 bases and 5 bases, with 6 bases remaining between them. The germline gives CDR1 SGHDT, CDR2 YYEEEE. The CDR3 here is CASSLGENNEQFF. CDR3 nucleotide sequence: TGTGCCAGCAGCTTGGGAGAAAACAATGAGCAGTTCTTC.

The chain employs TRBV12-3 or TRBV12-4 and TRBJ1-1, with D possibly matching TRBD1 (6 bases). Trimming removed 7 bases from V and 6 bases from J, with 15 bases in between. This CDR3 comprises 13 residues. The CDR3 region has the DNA TGTGCCAGCAAATTGGGGGGGCTGTCTGAAGCTTTCTTT. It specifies CASKLGGLSEAFF.

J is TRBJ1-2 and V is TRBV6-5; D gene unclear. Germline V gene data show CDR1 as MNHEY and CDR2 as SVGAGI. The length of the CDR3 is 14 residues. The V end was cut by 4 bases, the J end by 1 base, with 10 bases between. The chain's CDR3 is CASSSTASNYGYTF. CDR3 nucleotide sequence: TGTGCCAGCAGTTCTACAGCGAGTAACTATGGCTACACCTTC.

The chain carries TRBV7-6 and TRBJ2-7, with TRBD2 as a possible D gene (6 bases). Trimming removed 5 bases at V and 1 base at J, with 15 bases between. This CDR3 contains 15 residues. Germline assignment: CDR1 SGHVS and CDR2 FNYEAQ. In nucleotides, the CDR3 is TGTGCCAGCAGCCCAACCTGGCGGGGTTCCTACGAGCAGTACTTC. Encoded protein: CASSPTWRGSYEQYF. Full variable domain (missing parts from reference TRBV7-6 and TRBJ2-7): GAGVSQSPRYKVTKRGQDVALRCDPISGHVSLYWYRQALGQGPEFLTYFNYEAQQDKSGLPNDRFSAERPEGSISTLTIQRTEQRDSAMYRCASSPTWRGSYEQYFGPGTRLTVT.

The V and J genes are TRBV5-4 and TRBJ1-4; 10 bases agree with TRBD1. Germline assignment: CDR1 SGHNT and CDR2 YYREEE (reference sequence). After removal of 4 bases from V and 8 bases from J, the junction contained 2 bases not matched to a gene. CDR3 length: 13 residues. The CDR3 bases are TGTGCCAGCAGCCGGGGACAGGGGGAAAAACTGTTTTTT. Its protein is CASSRGQGEKLFF.

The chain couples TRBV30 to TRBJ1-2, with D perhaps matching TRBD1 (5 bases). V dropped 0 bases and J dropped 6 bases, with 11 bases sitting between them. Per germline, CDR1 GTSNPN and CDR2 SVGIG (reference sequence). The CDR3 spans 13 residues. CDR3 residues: CAWSVQGEDGYTF. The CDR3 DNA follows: TGTGCCTGGAGTGTACAAGGGGAGGATGGCTACACCTTC.

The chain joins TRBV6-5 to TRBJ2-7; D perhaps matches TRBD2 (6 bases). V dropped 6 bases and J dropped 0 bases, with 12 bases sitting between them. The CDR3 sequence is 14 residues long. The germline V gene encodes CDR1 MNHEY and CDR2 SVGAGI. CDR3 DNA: TGTGCCAGCAGCCGTCGGGGGTCCTCCTACGAGCAGTACTTC. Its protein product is CASSRRGSSYEQYF.